This T cell receptor beta chain was identified in a study of OX40 agonist ivuxolimab in advanced cancers. The length of the CDR3 is 14 residues. V shed 6 bases, J shed 9 bases, and the junction held 7 bases outside the gene matches. The germline V gene has CDR1 WSHSY and CDR2 SAAADI. Only in-frame clones appear in the TCRdb table, and some are missing; sequencing was by immunoSEQ multiplex PCR. This table holds some 76,000 clones, 85% to 95% found once. The sequence derives from an adult with an advanced solid tumor such as melanoma, head and neck, liver or kidney cancer. Source: CD4+ or CD8+ T cells sorted from blood, taken in a trial of the OX40 agonist ivuxolimab. The V gene is TRBV10-2, the J gene TRBJ2-7, with TRBD2 matching over 14 bases. CDR3 loop: CASRGLAGELGQYF. The CDR3 bases are TGCGCCAGCAGGGGACTAGCGGGAGAGCTTGGGCAGTACTTC.